What follows are 9 T cell receptor beta chains derived from one specimen sequenced in a study of blood T cell repertoires in COVID-19. Method: immunoSEQ multiplex PCR; TCRdb's copy keeps in-frame clones and lacks some. The sample shows some 170,000 clones, around 82% of them seen only once. The sample comprised peripheral blood. The receptors stem from a man in his sixties with active or convalescent COVID-19.

Here the CDR3 DNA reads TGTGCCAGTAGTATTTCTAGGCTCGCATGGGAGACCCAGTACTTC. The encoded protein is CASSISRLAWETQYF. The chain combines TRBV19 with TRBJ2-5; D gene unclear. Trimming shortened V by 3 bases and J by 5 bases, and 16 bases separated the two germline ends. CDR1 is LNHDA and CDR2 is SQIVND in the germline V gene (reference sequence). This CDR3 contains 15 residues. The full variable domain, rest sourced from reference TRBV19 and TRBJ2-5, is DGGITQSPKYLFRKEGQNVTLSCEQNLNHDAMYWYRQDPGQGLRLIYYSQIVNDFQKGDIAEGYSVSREKKESFPLTVTSAQKNPTAFYLCASSISRLAWETQYFGPGTRLLVL.

The chain couples TRBV28 to TRBJ1-2, with D possibly TRBD1 on 5 matching bases. This CDR3 has 12 residues. The germline gives CDR1 MDHEN, CDR2 SYDVKM. With 3 bases removed from V and 6 bases from J, the gap between germline ends came to 8 bases. The chain's CDR3 is CASSFGGDGYTF. CDR3 coding DNA: TGTGCCAGCAGTTTCGGGGGTGATGGCTACACCTTC.

The chain links TRBV7-3 to TRBJ1-5, with a weak D call TRBD1 (6 bases). Trimming shortened V by 7 bases and J by 7 bases, and 23 bases separated the two germline ends. This CDR3 comprises 16 residues. Germline V lookup: CDR1 SGHTA, CDR2 FQGTGA. This CDR3 reads CASTGERNQQGQPQHF. The CDR3 DNA sequence: TGTGCCAGCACCGGCGAACGAAACCAACAGGGACAGCCCCAGCATTTT.

This clone was detected a few times. Written as DNA, the CDR3 is TGTGCCAGCAGCCAAGGGACGGTCGGAGGAGAGACCCAGTACTTC. Encoded protein: CASSQGTVGGETQYF. V usage is TRBV3-1 (or the pseudogene TRBV3-2) and J usage is TRBJ2-5, with D perhaps TRBD2 (5 bases). Trimming took 1 base from V and 4 from J, leaving 13 bases between them. Germline CDR1 is LGHDT and CDR2 is YNNKEL (reference sequence). The CDR3 sequence is 15 residues long.

This clone has just a few counts. The chain links TRBV5-5 to TRBJ1-5, with 9 bases identical to TRBD1. V dropped 4 bases and J dropped 1; count of bases not matched to a gene: 6. This CDR3 is 16 amino acids long. CDR1 and CDR2 (germline): SGHKS, YYEKEE (reference sequence). The chain's CDR3 is CASSLSGTGSNQPQHF. CDR3 nucleotides: TGTGCCAGCAGCCTATCCGGGACAGGGAGCAATCAGCCCCAGCATTTT.

The chain combines TRBV5-7 with TRBJ1-2; TRBD1 agrees at 7 bases. TRBV5-7 is flagged as an ORF with uncertain function. The CDR3 contains 13 residues. The V and J ends lost 5 bases and 6 bases, in that order; junction bases with no gene match: 7. The CDR3 protein is CASSCRGTDGYTF. CDR3 in DNA: TGTGCCAGCAGTTGCAGGGGGACTGATGGCTACACCTTC.

J is TRBJ2-7 and V is TRBV4-2; 9 positions agree with TRBD1. V lost 6 bases and J lost 3; bases outside the gene matches: 9. The CDR3 is 15 residues long. Germline V gene data show CDR1 as LGHNA and CDR2 as YNFKEQ. The CDR3 sequence is CASRGTGQGDYEQYF. CDR3 DNA: TGTGCCAGCAGGGGGACAGGGCAAGGGGACTACGAGCAGTACTTC.

This chain uses TRBV11-3 with TRBJ2-5; 10 bases align to TRBD1. CDR1 and CDR2 from the germline V gene are SGHNT and YENEEA. The CDR3 contains 15 residues. The V and J ends lost 3 bases and 4 bases, in that order; junction bases with no gene match: 5. This chain's CDR3 is CASSLGTGVGETQYF. The CDR3 DNA reads TGTGCCAGCAGCTTGGGGACAGGGGTAGGAGAGACCCAGTACTTC.

This chain links TRBV3-1 (or the pseudogene TRBV3-2) with TRBJ2-5; D is perhaps TRBD2 (5 bases). The CDR3 sequence is 15 residues long. The V end lost 2 bases, the J end lost 5 bases, and 15 bases lay between the germline ends. In germline, CDR1 is LGHDT, CDR2 YNNKEL (reference sequence). CDR3 amino acids: CASSQLSTSGETQYF. In DNA form, the CDR3 reads TGTGCCAGCAGCCAACTGTCTACATCGGGGGAGACCCAGTACTTC.